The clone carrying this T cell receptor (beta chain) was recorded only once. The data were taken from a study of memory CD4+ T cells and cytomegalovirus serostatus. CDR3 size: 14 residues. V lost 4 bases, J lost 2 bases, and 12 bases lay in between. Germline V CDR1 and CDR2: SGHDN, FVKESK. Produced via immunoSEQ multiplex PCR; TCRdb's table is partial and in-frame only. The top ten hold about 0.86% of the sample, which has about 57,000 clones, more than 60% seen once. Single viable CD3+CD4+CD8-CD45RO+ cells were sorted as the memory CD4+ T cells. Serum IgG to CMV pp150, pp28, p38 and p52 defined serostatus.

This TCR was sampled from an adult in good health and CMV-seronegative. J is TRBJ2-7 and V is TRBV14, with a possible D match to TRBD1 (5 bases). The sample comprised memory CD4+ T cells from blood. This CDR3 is CASSPDIITYEQYF. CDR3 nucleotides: TGTGCCAGCAGCCCGGACATCATAACCTACGAGCAGTACTTC.